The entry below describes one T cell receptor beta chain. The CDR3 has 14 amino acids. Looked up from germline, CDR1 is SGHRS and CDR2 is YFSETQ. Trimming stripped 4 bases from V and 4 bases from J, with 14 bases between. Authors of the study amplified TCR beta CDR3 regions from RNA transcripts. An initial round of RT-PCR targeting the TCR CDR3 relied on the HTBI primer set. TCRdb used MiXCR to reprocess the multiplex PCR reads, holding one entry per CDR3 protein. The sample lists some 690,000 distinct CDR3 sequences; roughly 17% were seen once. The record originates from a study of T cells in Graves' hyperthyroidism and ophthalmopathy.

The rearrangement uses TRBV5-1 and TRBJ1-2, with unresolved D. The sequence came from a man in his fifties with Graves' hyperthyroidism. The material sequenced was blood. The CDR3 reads CASSPARSPYGYTF. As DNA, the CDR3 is TGCGCCAGCAGCCCCGCCCGGTCCCCCTATGGCTACACCTTC.